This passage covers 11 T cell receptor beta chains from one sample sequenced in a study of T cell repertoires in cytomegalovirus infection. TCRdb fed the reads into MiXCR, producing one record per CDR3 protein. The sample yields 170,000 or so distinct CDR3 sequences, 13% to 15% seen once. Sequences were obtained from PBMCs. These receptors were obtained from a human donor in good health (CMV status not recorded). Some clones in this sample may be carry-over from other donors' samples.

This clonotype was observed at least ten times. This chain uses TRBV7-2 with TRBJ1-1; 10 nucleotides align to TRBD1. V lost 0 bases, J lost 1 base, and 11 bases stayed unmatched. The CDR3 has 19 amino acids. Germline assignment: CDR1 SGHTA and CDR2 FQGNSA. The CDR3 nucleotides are TGTGCCAGCAGCTTAGCGCGAGTTTGGGACAGGGGCAGGAACACTGAAGCTTTCTTT. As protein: CASSLARVWDRGRNTEAFF.

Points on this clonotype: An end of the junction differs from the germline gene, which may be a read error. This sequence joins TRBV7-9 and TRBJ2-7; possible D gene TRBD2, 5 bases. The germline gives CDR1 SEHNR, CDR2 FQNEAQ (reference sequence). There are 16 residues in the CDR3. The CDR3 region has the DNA TGTGCCAGCAGCCTAGCCTCGGCACATTCGGGTTTCGAGCAGTACTTC. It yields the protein CASSLASAHSGFEQYF.

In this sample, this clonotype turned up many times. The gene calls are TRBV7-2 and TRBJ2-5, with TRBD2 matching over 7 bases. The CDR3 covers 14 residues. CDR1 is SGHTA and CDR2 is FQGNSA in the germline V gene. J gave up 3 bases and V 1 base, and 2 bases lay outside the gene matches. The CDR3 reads CASSLGLAEETQYF. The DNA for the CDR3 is TGTGCCAGCAGCTTAGGCCTAGCGGAAGAGACCCAGTACTTC.

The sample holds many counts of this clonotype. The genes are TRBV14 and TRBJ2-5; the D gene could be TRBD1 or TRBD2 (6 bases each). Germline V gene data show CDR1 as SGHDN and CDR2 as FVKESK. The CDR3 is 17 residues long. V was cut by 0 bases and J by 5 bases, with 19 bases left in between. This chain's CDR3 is CASSQDFGGAEGETQYF. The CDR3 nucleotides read TGTGCCAGCAGCCAAGATTTTGGGGGCGCGGAGGGGGAGACCCAGTACTTC.

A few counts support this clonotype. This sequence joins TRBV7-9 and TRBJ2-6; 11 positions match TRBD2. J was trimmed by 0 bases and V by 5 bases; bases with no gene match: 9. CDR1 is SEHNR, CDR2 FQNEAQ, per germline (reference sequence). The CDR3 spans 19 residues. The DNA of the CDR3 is TGTGCCAGCAGCCCGGCGGGACTAGCGGTTGTCTCTGGGGCCAACGTCCTGACTTTC. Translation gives CASSPAGLAVVSGANVLTF.

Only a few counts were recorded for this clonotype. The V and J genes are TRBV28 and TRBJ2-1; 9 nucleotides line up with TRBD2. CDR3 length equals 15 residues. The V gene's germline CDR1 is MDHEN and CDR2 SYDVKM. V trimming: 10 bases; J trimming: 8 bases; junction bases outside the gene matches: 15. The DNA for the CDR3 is TGTGCCATCGGGCGTAGCGGGAGTGCTCTAGATGAGCAGTTCTTC. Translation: CAIGRSGSALDEQFF.

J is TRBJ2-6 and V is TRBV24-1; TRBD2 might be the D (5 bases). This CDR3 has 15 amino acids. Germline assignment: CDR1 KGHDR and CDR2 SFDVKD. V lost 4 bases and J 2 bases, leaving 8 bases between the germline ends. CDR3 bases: TGTGCCACCAGTGAGAGGGCTGCTGGGGCCAACGTCCTGACTTTC. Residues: CATSERAAGANVLTF.

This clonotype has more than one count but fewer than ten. The CDR3 here is CSARDQGQGPHQPQHF. The CDR3 DNA reads TGCAGTGCTAGAGATCAGGGCCAGGGACCCCATCAGCCCCAGCATTTT. The chain couples TRBV20-1 to TRBJ1-5, with D possibly being TRBD1 (5 bases). Germline V gene sequence: CDR1 DFQATT, CDR2 SNEGSKA (reference sequence). V was cut by 0 bases and J by 5 bases, with 17 bases left in between. The CDR3 length is 16 residues.

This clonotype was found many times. This CDR3 reads CASSLEGHPSYNEQFF. In DNA form, the CDR3 reads TGTGCCAGCAGCTTAGAGGGTCACCCCTCCTACAATGAGCAGTTCTTC. The chain has TRBV11-3 and TRBJ2-1; D ambiguous. The CDR3 extends over 16 amino acids. The V end lost 0 bases, the J end lost 0 bases, and 9 bases lay between the germline ends. Germline-derived CDR1 and CDR2 are SGHNT and YENEEA.

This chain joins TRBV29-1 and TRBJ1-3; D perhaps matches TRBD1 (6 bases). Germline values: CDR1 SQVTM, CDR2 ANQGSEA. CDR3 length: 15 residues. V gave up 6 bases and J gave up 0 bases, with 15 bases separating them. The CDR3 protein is CSVLKQGLSGNTIYF. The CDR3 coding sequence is TGCAGCGTATTGAAACAGGGCCTCTCTGGAAACACCATATATTTT.

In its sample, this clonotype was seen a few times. CDR3 region: CASSFLGSPLHF. Written as DNA, the CDR3 is TGTGCCAGCAGTTTCTTGGGTTCACCCCTCCACTTT. The J gene is TRBJ1-6, the V gene TRBV28; D is ambiguous. Trimming removed 3 bases from V and 9 bases from J, with 6 bases in between. Germline-derived CDR1 and CDR2 are MDHEN and SYDVKM. The CDR3 contains 12 residues.